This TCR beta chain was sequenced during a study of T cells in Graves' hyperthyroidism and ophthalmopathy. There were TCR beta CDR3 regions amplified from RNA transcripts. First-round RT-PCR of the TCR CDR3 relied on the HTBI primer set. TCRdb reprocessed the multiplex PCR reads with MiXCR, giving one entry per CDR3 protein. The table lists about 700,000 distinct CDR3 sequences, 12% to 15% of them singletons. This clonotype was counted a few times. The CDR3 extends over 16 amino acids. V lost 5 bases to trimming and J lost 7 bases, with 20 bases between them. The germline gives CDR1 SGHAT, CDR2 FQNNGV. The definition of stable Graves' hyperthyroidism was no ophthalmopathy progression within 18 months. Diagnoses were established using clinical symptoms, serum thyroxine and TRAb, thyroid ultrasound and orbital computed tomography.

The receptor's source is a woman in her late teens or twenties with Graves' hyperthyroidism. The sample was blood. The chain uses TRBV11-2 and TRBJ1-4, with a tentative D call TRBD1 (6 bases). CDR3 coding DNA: TGTGCCAGCAGCGCAATAAAAGGGGGGGCGGGTGAAAAACTGTTTTTT. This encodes CASSAIKGGAGEKLFF. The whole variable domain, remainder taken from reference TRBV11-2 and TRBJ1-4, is EAGVAQSPRYKIIEKRQSVAFWCNPISGHATLYWYQQILGQGPKLLIQFQNNGVVDDSQLPKDRFSAERLKGVDSTLKIQPAKLEDSAVYLCASSAIKGGAGEKLFFGSGTQLSVL.